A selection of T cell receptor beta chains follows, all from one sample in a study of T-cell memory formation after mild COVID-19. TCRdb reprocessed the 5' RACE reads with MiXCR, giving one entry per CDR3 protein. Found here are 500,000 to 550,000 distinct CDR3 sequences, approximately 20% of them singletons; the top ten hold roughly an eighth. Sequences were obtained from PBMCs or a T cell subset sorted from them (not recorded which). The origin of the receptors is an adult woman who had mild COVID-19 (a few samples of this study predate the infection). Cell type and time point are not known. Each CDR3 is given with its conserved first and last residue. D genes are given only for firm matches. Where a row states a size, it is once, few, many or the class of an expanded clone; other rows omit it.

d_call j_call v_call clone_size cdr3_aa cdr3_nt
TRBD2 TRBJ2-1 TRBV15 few CATSNPGGGTGLGNNEQFF TGTGCCACCAGCAACCCTGGGGGGGGGACGGGACTAGGTAACAATGAGCAGTTCTTC
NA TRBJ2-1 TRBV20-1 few CSAREVTRGAEFF TGCAGTGCTAGAGAAGTAACACGGGGGGCCGAGTTCTTC
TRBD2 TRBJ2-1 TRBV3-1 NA CASSQEGLARDEQFF TGTGCCAGCAGCCAAGAGGGACTAGCGAGGGATGAGCAGTTCTTC
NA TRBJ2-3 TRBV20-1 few CSAQSGQGADTQYF TGCAGTGCCCAAAGCGGGCAGGGCGCAGATACGCAGTATTTT
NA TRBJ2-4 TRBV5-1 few CASRWQGPKNIQYF TGCGCCAGCAGATGGCAGGGGCCCAAAAACATTCAGTACTTC
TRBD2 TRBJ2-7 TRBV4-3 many CASSHSGGGPYEQYF TGCGCCAGCAGCCATAGCGGGGGTGGCCCCTACGAGCAGTACTTC
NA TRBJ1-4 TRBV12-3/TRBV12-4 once CASSETGINEKLFF TGTGCCAGCAGTGAGACCGGGATTAATGAAAAACTGTTTTTT
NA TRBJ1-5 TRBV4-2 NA CASSQESWGNQPQHF TGTGCCAGCAGCCAGGAGAGTTGGGGAAATCAGCCCCAGCATTTT
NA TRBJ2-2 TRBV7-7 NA CASSLAPGHITGELFF TGTGCTAGCAGCTTAGCACCGGGACACATCACCGGGGAGCTGTTTTTT
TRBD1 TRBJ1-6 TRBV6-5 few CASSGRTGDLIALHF TGTGCCAGCAGTGGACGGACAGGGGATCTGATAGCCCTCCACTTT
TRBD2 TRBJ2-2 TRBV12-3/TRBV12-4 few CASRIAGGLTGELFF TGTGCCAGCAGGATAGCGGGGGGGCTCACCGGGGAGCTGTTTTTT
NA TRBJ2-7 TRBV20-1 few CSARAPGVWEQYF TGCAGTGCTAGAGCTCCGGGGGTGTGGGAGCAGTACTTC
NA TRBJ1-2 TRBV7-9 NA CASSFTWFVFTF TGTGCCAGCAGCTTTACGTGGTTTGTGTTCACCTTC
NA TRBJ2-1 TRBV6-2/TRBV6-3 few CASSRRTDNEQFF TGTGCCAGCAGTCGTAGGACGGACAATGAGCAGTTCTTC
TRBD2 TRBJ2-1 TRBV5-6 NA CASAGGNNEQFF TGTGCCAGCGCGGGGGGGAACAATGAGCAGTTCTTC
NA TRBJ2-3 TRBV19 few CASSIVSGTDTQYF TGTGCCAGTAGTATAGTGAGCGGCACAGATACGCAGTATTTT
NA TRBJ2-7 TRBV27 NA CASSLAAEGRYEQYF TGTGCCAGCAGTTTAGCAGCGGAGGGCAGGTACGAGCAGTACTTC
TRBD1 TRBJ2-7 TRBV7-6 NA CASSLEDRPSSYEQYF TGTGCCAGCAGCTTAGAGGACAGGCCGAGCTCCTACGAGCAGTACTTC
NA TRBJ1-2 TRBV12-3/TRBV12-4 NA CASSPAGTYGYTF TGTGCCAGCAGTCCGGCAGGGACCTATGGCTACACCTTC
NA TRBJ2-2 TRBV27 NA CASSLRRWDTGELFF TGTGCCAGCAGTTTAAGGCGGTGGGACACCGGGGAGCTGTTTTTT
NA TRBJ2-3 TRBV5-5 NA CASSSEGAADTQYF TGTGCCAGCAGCTCGGAGGGGGCGGCAGATACGCAGTATTTT
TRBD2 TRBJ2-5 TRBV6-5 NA CASSRRTSGSGETQYF TGTGCCAGCAGTCGCCGGACTAGCGGGAGCGGTGAGACCCAGTACTTC
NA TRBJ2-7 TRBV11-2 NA CASSPPGQIVSGQYF TGTGCCAGCAGCCCCCCCGGACAGATTGTCTCCGGGCAGTACTTC
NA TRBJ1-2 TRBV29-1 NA CSVEGYGAGFSIAYGYTF TGCAGCGTTGAAGGTTATGGTGCAGGGTTCTCAATCGCCTATGGCTACACCTTC
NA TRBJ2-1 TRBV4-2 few CASSQEGPPEQFF TGTGCCAGCAGCCAAGAGGGACCACCAGAGCAGTTCTTC
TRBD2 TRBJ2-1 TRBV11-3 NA CASSSGSGGSYNEQFF TGTGCCAGCAGCTCGGGTAGCGGGGGGTCCTACAATGAGCAGTTCTTC
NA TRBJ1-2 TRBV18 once CASSRTAGNNYGYTF TGTGCCAGCTCAAGAACGGCAGGGAATAACTATGGCTACACCTTC
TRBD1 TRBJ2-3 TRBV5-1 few CATQADPGTATDTQYF TGCGCCACCCAAGCCGATCCCGGGACAGCCACAGATACGCAGTATTTT
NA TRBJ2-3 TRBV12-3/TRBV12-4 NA CASSRGGPSTDTQYF TGTGCCAGCAGTAGAGGTGGGCCCTCCACAGATACGCAGTATTTT
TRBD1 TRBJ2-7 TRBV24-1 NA CATSDTTGTGYEQYF TGTGCCACCAGTGATACGACAGGGACGGGGTACGAGCAGTACTTC
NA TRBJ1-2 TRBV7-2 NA CASSQGSVDYGYTF TGTGCCAGCAGTCAGGGGAGTGTGGACTATGGCTACACCTTC
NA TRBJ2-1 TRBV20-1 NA CSATENQKTTNYEQFF TGCAGTGCTACAGAAAACCAGAAGACAACGAACTATGAGCAGTTCTTC
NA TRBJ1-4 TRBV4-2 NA CASSQPDRFNEKLFF TGTGCCAGCAGCCAACCTGACAGGTTCAATGAAAAACTGTTTTTT
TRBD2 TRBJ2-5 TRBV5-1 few CASSLVTSGVLETQYF TGCGCCAGCAGCTTGGTTACTAGCGGGGTTCTGGAGACCCAGTACTTC
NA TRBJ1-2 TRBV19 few CATKGINYGYTF TGTGCCACGAAAGGGATTAACTATGGCTACACCTTC
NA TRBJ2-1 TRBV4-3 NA CASSQGWDREFRAGGHNEQFF TGCGCCAGCAGCCAAGGGTGGGACAGGGAATTTAGAGCGGGAGGCCACAATGAGCAGTTCTTC
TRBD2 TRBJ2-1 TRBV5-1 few CASSLAKTSGGPTYNEQFF TGCGCCAGCAGCTTGGCCAAGACTAGCGGGGGCCCCACCTACAATGAGCAGTTCTTC
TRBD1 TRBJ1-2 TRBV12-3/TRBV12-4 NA CASSPGGTGGSYGYTF TGTGCCAGCAGCCCCGGCGGGACAGGGGGCAGCTATGGCTACACCTTC
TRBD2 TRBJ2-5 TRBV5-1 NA CATAAGNIYIDETQYF TGCGCCACCGCAGCGGGGAACATCTATATAGACGAGACCCAGTACTTC
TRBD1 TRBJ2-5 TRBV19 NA CASSMDRGVLKTQYF TGTGCCAGTAGCATGGACAGGGGCGTTCTAAAGACCCAGTACTTC
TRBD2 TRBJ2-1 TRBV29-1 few CSVEFGGSSYNEQFF TGCAGCGTTGAATTTGGCGGGAGCTCCTACAATGAGCAGTTCTTC
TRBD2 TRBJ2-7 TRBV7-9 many CASSPNGGLESYEQYF TGTGCCAGCAGCCCCAATGGGGGACTAGAATCCTACGAGCAGTACTTC
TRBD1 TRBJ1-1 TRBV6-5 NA CASSRDRGLGTEAFF TGTGCCAGCAGTCGGGACAGGGGGCTAGGCACTGAAGCTTTCTTT
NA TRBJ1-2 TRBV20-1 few CSATDGYGYTF TGCAGTGCTACCGATGGGTATGGCTACACCTTC
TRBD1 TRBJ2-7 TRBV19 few CASSIDRGQINEQYF TGTGCCAGTAGTATCGACAGGGGGCAAATCAACGAGCAGTACTTC
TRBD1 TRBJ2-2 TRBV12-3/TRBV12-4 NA CASKIGTGFTGELFF TGTGCCAGCAAAATAGGGACAGGCTTCACCGGGGAGCTGTTTTTT
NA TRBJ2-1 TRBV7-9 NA CASLGYEDEQFF TGTGCAAGCTTGGGTTATGAAGATGAGCAGTTCTTC
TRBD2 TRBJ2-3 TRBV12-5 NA CASGLERTSGITDTQYF TGTGCTAGTGGTTTGGAGAGGACTAGCGGGATCACAGATACGCAGTATTTT
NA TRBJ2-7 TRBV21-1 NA CASSKSPADTYEQYF TGTGCCAGCAGCAAGTCCCCAGCGGATACCTACGAGCAGTACTTC
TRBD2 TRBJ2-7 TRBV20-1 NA CSAETSGTAYEQYF TGCAGTGCTGAGACTAGCGGCACGGCCTACGAGCAGTACTTC
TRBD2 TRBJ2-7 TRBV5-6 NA CASSLGSPGRGTSYEQYF TGTGCCAGCAGCTTGGGTTCTCCAGGGAGGGGCACCTCCTACGAGCAGTACTTC
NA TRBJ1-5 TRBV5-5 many CASSFSTQGQPQHF TGTGCCAGCAGCTTTTCGACACAGGGTCAGCCCCAGCATTTT
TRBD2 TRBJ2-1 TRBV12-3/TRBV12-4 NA CASSSSSGSNEQFF TGTGCCAGCAGCTCGTCTAGCGGGAGCAATGAGCAGTTCTTC
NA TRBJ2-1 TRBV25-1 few CASTTLGAHEQFF TGTGCCAGCACTACACTAGGGGCACATGAGCAGTTCTTC
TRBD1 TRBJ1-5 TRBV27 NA CASSSGQGGQPQHF TGTGCCAGCAGTTCGGGACAGGGAGGTCAGCCCCAGCATTTT
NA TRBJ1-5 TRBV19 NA CASSLRGPSAYSNQPQHF TGTGCCAGTAGCCTCAGGGGCCCATCGGCCTATAGCAATCAGCCCCAGCATTTT
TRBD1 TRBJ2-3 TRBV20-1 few CSAREPGQGPDTQYF TGCAGTGCTAGAGAGCCGGGACAGGGTCCAGATACGCAGTATTTT
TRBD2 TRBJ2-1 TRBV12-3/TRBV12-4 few CASSLQAGVLNEQFF TGTGCCAGCAGTTTACAAGCGGGAGTGCTCAATGAGCAGTTCTTC
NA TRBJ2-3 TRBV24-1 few CATSDWSQGSSDTQYF TGTGCCACCAGTGATTGGTCACAGGGTTCGTCAGATACGCAGTACTTT